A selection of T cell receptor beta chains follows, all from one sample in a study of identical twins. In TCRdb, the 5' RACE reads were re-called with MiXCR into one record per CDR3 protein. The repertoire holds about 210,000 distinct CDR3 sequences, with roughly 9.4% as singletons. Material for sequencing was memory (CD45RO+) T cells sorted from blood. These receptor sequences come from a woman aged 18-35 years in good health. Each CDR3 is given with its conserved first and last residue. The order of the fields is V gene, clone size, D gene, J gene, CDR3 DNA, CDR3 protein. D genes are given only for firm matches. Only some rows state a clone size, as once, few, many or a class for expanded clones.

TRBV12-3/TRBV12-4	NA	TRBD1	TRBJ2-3	TGTGCCAGCGAAGACAGGGATGAGGTAGATACGCAGTATTTT	CASEDRDEVDTQYF
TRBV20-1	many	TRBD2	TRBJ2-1	TGCAGTGCCGTTCTCCTAGCGGGCCAATACAATGAGCAGTTCTTC	CSAVLLAGQYNEQFF
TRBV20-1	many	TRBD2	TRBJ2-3	TGCAGTGCTCCGACTAGCGGTAGCACAGATACGCAGTATTTT	CSAPTSGSTDTQYF
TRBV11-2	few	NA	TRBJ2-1	TGTGCCAGCAGCTTAGGGCTCAAGCAGTTCTTC	CASSLGLKQFF
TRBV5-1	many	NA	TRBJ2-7	TGCGCCAGCTCAACGACCGGATTCGAGCAGTACTTC	CASSTTGFEQYF
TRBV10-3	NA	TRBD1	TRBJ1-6	TGTGCCATCAGTGAAGGGTCACCCAGGGGGATCTCACCCCTCCACTTT	CAISEGSPRGISPLHF
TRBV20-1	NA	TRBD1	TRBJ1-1	TGCAGTGCCCGGAGGGACAGGGGATCTGAAGCTTTCTTT	CSARRDRGSEAFF
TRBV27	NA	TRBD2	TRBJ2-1	TGTGCCAGCAGTTTAATGGCTAGCGGGAGGATCGCAATCGAGCTCAATGAGCAGTTCTTC	CASSLMASGRIAIELNEQFF
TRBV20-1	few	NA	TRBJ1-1	TGCAGTGCTTTATGGGGAGCGAACACTGAAGCTTTCTTT	CSALWGANTEAFF
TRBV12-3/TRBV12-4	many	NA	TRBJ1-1	TGTGCCAGCAGTTTATTCGATACGGTGAACACTGAAGCTTTCTTT	CASSLFDTVNTEAFF
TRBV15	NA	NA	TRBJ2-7	TGTGCCACCAGCAGAACGACTCTGGTCGAGCAGTACTTC	CATSRTTLVEQYF
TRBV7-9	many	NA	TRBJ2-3	TGTGCCAGCAGCTTAGACGGTGATACGCAGTATTTT	CASSLDGDTQYF
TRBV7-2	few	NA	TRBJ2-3	TGTGCCAGCAGCTTGCCCCTGGGTACGCAGTATTTT	CASSLPLGTQYF
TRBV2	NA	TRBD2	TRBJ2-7	TGTGCCCGAGGGGGACTAGCTTACGAGCAGTACTTC	CARGGLAYEQYF
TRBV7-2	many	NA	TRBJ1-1	TGTGCCAGCAGCTTTGTTTTGGGTGCCACTGAAGCTTTCTTT	CASSFVLGATEAFF
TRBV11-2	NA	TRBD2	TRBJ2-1	TGTGCCAGCAGAGAACGGACTAGCGGGAGGGCCTACAATGAGCAGTTCTTC	CASRERTSGRAYNEQFF
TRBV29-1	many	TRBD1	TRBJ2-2	TGCAGCACCAGGACCGGACAGGGGGCTACCGGGGAGCTGTTTTTT	CSTRTGQGATGELFF
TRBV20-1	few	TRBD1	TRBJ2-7	TGCAGTGCGCCCGGACAGGGCAGGGAGCAGTACTTC	CSAPGQGREQYF
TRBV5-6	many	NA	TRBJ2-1	TGTGCCAGCAGCTTACCCTCACAGGGCTTAAGCTCCTACAATGAGCAGTTCTTC	CASSLPSQGLSSYNEQFF
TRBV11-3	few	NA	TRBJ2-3	TGTGCCAGCAGCTTAGATTTAGGCGGGTCTGGGAATACGCAGTATTTT	CASSLDLGGSGNTQYF
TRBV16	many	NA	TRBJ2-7	TGTGCCAGCAGCCAACGTACTTACGAGCAGTACTTC	CASSQRTYEQYF
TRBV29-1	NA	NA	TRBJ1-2	TGCAGCGTTGAACCCAACCAGGGCTACACCTTC	CSVEPNQGYTF
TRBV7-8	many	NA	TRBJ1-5	TGTGCCAGCAGCTTACAGGGGAACATGGGCAATCAGCCCCAGCATTTT	CASSLQGNMGNQPQHF
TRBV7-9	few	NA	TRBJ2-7	TGTGCCAGCAGCTCACCCGGTGCATCACGCTACGAGCAGTACTTC	CASSSPGASRYEQYF
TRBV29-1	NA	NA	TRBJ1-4	TGCAGCGTGGAGGACGGTTATGAAAAACTGTTTTTT	CSVEDGYEKLFF
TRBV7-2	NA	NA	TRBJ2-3	TGTGCCAGCAGCCAATTTAGGGATACGCAGTATTTT	CASSQFRDTQYF
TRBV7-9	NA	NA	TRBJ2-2	TGTGCCAGCAGCGTGCCCAGGGCCGGGGAGCTGTTTTTT	CASSVPRAGELFF
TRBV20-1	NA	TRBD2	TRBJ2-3	TGCAGTGCTTGGCTAGCGGGAGAGGTGGGCACAGATACGCAGTATTTT	CSAWLAGEVGTDTQYF
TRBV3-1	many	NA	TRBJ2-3	TGTGCCAGCAGCCAAGATTTGCGGGGGCCCGTGTATTTT	CASSQDLRGPVYF
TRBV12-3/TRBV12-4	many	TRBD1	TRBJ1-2	TGTGCCAGCAGCCCCGACAGGGCTCGCGGCTACACCTTC	CASSPDRARGYTF
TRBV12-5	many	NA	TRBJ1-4	TGTGCTAGTGGTTTGGTATATGACGGCGCGGTCCCCCATGAAAAACTGTTTTTT	CASGLVYDGAVPHEKLFF
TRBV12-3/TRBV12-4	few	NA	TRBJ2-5	TGTGCCAGCAGCGCCCCTGAGACAGAGACCCAGTACTTC	CASSAPETETQYF
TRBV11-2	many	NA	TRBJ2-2	TGTGCCAGCAGCTTTTATGAAGTGTTCGGGCGGACCGGGGAGCTGTTTTTT	CASSFYEVFGRTGELFF
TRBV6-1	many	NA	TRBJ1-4	TGTGCCAGCAGTCGTCAGGGGAATGAAAAACTGTTTTTT	CASSRQGNEKLFF
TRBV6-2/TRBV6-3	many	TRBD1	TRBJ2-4	TGTGCCAGCAGTACGCTCCGATTATCCGGGACAGGGCTAGCCAAAAACATTCAGTACTTC	CASSTLRLSGTGLAKNIQYF
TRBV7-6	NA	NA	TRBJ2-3	TGTGCCAGCAGCGGTCTGGAGGCAACGCAGTATTTT	CASSGLEATQYF
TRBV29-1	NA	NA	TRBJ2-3	TGCAGCGTCTACGGGGTTACAGATACGCAGTATTTT	CSVYGVTDTQYF
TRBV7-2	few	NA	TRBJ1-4	TGTGCCAGCAGCCCAGCGGGGATAAAACTGTTTTTT	CASSPAGIKLFF
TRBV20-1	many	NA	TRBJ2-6	TGCAGTGCTAGCTCGGGGGAACCTTCTGGGGCCAACGTCCTGACTTTC	CSASSGEPSGANVLTF
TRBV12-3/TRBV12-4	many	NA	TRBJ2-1	TGTGCCAGCCGTGGGGGGAGCTCCTACAATGAGCAGTTCTTC	CASRGGSSYNEQFF
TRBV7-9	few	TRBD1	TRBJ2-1	TGTGCCAGCAGCTTTAGACAGGGGGCAATTAATGAGCAGTTCTTC	CASSFRQGAINEQFF
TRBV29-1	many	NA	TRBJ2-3	TGCAGCGCGATCTACGGAGTCACAGATACGCAGTATTTT	CSAIYGVTDTQYF
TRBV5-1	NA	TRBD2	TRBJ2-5	TGCGCCAGCAGCTTGAGAGGGAGGGCGCAGACCCAGTACTTC	CASSLRGRAQTQYF
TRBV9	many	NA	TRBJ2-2	TGTGCCAGCAGCCATCAAAACACCGGGGAGCTGTTTTTT	CASSHQNTGELFF
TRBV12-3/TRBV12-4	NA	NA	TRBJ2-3	TGTGCCAGCAGCCTAGCGAGGGCCACAGATACGCAGTATTTT	CASSLARATDTQYF
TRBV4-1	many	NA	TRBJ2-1	TGCGCCAGCAGCCAAGGTCTTCGTGGGGATGAGCAGTTCTTC	CASSQGLRGDEQFF
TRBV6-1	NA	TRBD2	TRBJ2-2	TGTGCCAGCAGTGTAGCGGGGGTGGGCACCGGGGAGCTGTTTTTT	CASSVAGVGTGELFF
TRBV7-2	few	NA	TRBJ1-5	TGTGCCAGCAGCTTAGGTCGAGGGTCGGGCAATCAGCCCCAGCATTTT	CASSLGRGSGNQPQHF
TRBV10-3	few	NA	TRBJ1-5	TGTGCCACCCGGACGGGTGATCAGCCCCAGCATTTT	CATRTGDQPQHF
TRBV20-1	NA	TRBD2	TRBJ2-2	TGCAGTGCTAGAGATCCTAGCGGGAGGCGGGGCACCGGGGAGCTGTTTTTT	CSARDPSGRRGTGELFF
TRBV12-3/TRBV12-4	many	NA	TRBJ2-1	TGTGCCAGCAGTTCCGCGGAGGCTGCGCAGTTCTTC	CASSSAEAAQFF
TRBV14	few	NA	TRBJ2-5	TGTGCCAGCAGCCAAGATGGTTGGCAGGCCAATTGGTACTTC	CASSQDGWQANWYF
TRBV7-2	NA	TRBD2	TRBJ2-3	TGTGCCAGCAGCCCCCGGACTAGCGGGAGCTACACAGATACGCAGTATTTT	CASSPRTSGSYTDTQYF
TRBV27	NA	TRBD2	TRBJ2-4	TGTGCCAGCAGTTTAAGGGAGGGACTGGGCATTCAGTACTTC	CASSLREGLGIQYF
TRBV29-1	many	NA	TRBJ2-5	TGCAGCGTTGAAAACAGGGCGGGGGAGACCCAGTACTTC	CSVENRAGETQYF
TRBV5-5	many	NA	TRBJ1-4	TGTGCCAGCAGCTCCGGGGGCAGTGAAAAACTGTTTTTT	CASSSGGSEKLFF
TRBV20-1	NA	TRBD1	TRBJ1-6	TGCAGTGCTAGGACAGGGTCCGGCGGTTCACCCCTCCACTTT	CSARTGSGGSPLHF
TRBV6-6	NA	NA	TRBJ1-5	TGTGCCTCCTTACGAAGCACGGATCAGCCCCAGCATTTT	CASLRSTDQPQHF
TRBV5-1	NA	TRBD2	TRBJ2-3	TGCGCCAGCAGCTTGTCGCTAGCGGGCACAGATACGCAGTATTTT	CASSLSLAGTDTQYF
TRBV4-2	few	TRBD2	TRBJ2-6	TGTGCCAGCAGCCAAGGCACTAGCGGGGGCTCTGGGGCCAACGTCCTGACTTTC	CASSQGTSGGSGANVLTF